Below are 18 T cell receptor beta chains sequenced from a single sample in a study of Ad26.COV2.S vaccination and SARS-CoV-2 variants. Treatment: around 19 received Ad26.COV2.S at low or high dose, single or two shots; 5 received placebo; per-sample allocation not given. Material that was analyzed had been drawn on day 63 after the first vaccine or placebo injection. Assay: immunoSEQ multiplex PCR; the TCRdb copy retains only in-frame clones and omits some. The table has around 300,000 clones, about nine tenths seen once. Sequencing was performed on peripheral blood, taken in a trial of Ad26.COV2.S vaccine versus placebo. Receptors were obtained from a person aged 18-65 years who received the Ad26.COV2.S COVID-19 vaccine or a placebo.

This clone was seen only once. The chain has TRBV5-1 and TRBJ2-3; possibly TRBD1 or TRBD2 for D (6 bases each). Germline lookup yields CDR1 SGHRS and CDR2 YFSETQ. Deletions cut 6 bases from V and 2 bases from J, with 13 bases between. The CDR3 extends over 14 amino acids. CDR3 protein: CASKVGGVTDTQYF. The DNA of the CDR3 is TGCGCCAGCAAAGTGGGGGGCGTCACAGATACGCAGTATTTT.

A single count supports this clone. The chain combines TRBV7-2 with TRBJ2-5; 14 bases map to TRBD2. The V gene's germline CDR1 is SGHTA and CDR2 FQGNSA. Unmatched junction bases numbered 10, after V lost 3 bases and J lost 4 bases. The CDR3 has 18 amino acids. Here the CDR3 DNA reads TGTGCCAGCAGCTTGAAGGGACTAGCGGGGGAGATTAGAGAGACCCAGTACTTC. Translation: CASSLKGLAGEIRETQYF.

This chain joins TRBV4-3 and TRBJ2-2; the D is unclear. The CDR3 contains 14 residues. V was shortened by 5 bases and J by 2 bases, with 9 bases between the two germline ends. CDR1 is LGHNA, CDR2 YSLEER, per germline. The DNA of the CDR3 is TGCGCCAGCAGCGCGGCAGCTAACACCGGGGAGCTGTTTTTT. Amino acid sequence: CASSAAANTGELFF.

This clone was seen once. This chain joins TRBV11-2 and TRBJ1-1, with D perhaps TRBD1 (5 bases). In germline, CDR1 is SGHAT, CDR2 FQNNGV. The V and J ends lost 4 bases and 5 bases respectively, with 14 bases between them. The CDR3 length is 14 residues. As DNA, the CDR3 is TGTGCCAGCAGCTGGAAAAGGGGCCCAACTGAAGCTTTCTTT. This gives the protein CASSWKRGPTEAFF.

In its sample, this clone was seen a few times. The chain joins TRBV5-1 to TRBJ1-1, with D unclear. The CDR3 covers 15 residues. Germline CDR1 is SGHRS and CDR2 is YFSETQ. V dropped 0 bases and J dropped 7 bases, with 16 bases sitting between them. CDR3 protein: CASSLAKAGPFEAFF. CDR3 coding DNA: TGCGCCAGCAGCTTGGCCAAAGCCGGACCCTTTGAAGCTTTCTTT. The entire variable domain, with the rest obtained from reference TRBV5-1 and TRBJ1-1, is as follows: KAGVTQTPRYLIKTRGQQVTLSCSPISGHRSVSWYQQTPGQGLQFLFEYFSETQRNKGNFPGRFSGRQFSNSRSEMNVSTLELGDSALYLCASSLAKAGPFEAFFGQGTRLTVV.

The V call is TRBV30, the J call TRBJ1-4; 7 bases match TRBD1. V gave up 2 bases and J gave up 15 bases; unmatched junction bases: 9. The V gene's germline CDR1 is GTSNPN and CDR2 SVGIG (reference sequence). CDR3 length: 12 residues. The CDR3 region has the DNA TGTGCCTGGAGTTCTGGCCCCGGGACAGTGTTTTTT. Protein product: CAWSSGPGTVFF.

The chain is built from TRBV7-9 and TRBJ2-7, with D perhaps matching TRBD2 (5 bases). The V end was cut by 4 bases, the J end by 3 bases, with 19 bases between. CDR3 size: 16 residues. The germline V gene encodes CDR1 SEHNR and CDR2 FQNEAQ (reference sequence). The CDR3 sequence is CASSSTRGFPIYEQYF. The DNA for the CDR3 is TGTGCCAGCAGCTCCACTCGAGGGTTTCCGATCTACGAGCAGTACTTC.

The J gene is TRBJ2-7, the V gene TRBV2; 9 bases are shared with TRBD1. Germline CDR1 SNHLY, CDR2 FYNNEI. V shed 6 bases and J 4 bases; nucleotides not matched to a gene: 7. CDR3 length equals 14 residues. The chain's CDR3 is CASRAGTGYYEQYF. The CDR3, as DNA: TGTGCCAGCAGGGCCGGGACAGGGTATTACGAGCAGTACTTC. The entire variable domain, with the rest obtained from reference TRBV2 and TRBJ2-7, is as follows: EPEVTQTPSHQVTQMGQEVILRCVPISNHLYFYWYRQILGQKVEFLVSFYNNEISEKSEIFDDQFSVERPDGSNFTLKIRSTKLEDSAMYFCASRAGTGYYEQYFGPGTRLTVT.

The chain uses TRBV7-9 and TRBJ2-7; 7 nucleotides line up with TRBD1. There are 13 residues in the CDR3. CDR1 and CDR2 from the germline V gene are SEHNR and FQNEAQ (reference sequence). V lost 5 bases to trimming and J lost 7 bases; unmatched junction nucleotides: 8. This CDR3 reads CASSARGLEEQYF. The CDR3 DNA reads as TGTGCCAGCAGCGCGAGGGGGCTAGAAGAGCAGTACTTC.

This chain connects TRBV7-2 to TRBJ2-3, with TRBD2 identical over 10 bases. The CDR3 runs 14 residues. The germline CDR1 and CDR2 sequences are SGHTA and FQGNSA. V lost 4 bases, J lost 7 bases, and 5 bases stayed unmatched. The CDR3 protein is CASSSFSGGYTQYF. In DNA form, the CDR3 reads TGTGCCAGCAGCTCCTTTAGCGGGGGGTATACGCAGTATTTT.

The chain combines TRBV27 with TRBJ1-2; D is possibly TRBD1 (5 bases). V dropped 6 bases and J dropped 4 bases, with 15 bases sitting between them. The CDR3 length is 14 residues. Per germline, CDR1 MNHEY and CDR2 SMNVEV (reference sequence). The CDR3 protein is CASSPPGTFYGYTF. DNA for the CDR3: TGTGCCAGCAGCCCCCCTGGGACCTTCTATGGCTACACCTTC.

The rearrangement uses TRBV30 and TRBJ1-2; 10 bases map to TRBD1. CDR3 length: 13 residues. CDR1 and CDR2 (germline): GTSNPN, SVGIG (reference sequence). The V segment lost 4 bases and the J segment 6 bases; nucleotides outside the gene matches: 5. The CDR3 sequence: CAWTIGTGDGYTF. CDR3 DNA sequence: TGTGCCTGGACGATCGGGACAGGGGATGGCTACACCTTC.

This sequence joins TRBV6-5 and TRBJ2-3, with D perhaps matching TRBD2 (6 bases). CDR3 size: 16 residues. Germline values: CDR1 MNHEY, CDR2 SVGAGI. Deletions cut 0 bases from V and 4 bases from J, with 14 bases between. In nucleotides, the CDR3 is TGTGCCAGCAGTTACTCGTGGACTACAAACGCAGATACGCAGTATTTT. It is translated as CASSYSWTTNADTQYF.

Here the CDR3 reads CASSLLDWTNNEQFF. Here the CDR3 DNA reads TGTGCCAGCAGCTTACTGGACTGGACTAACAATGAGCAGTTCTTC. The genes are TRBV7-9 and TRBJ2-1; tentatively, D is TRBD2 (6 bases). CDR3 length: 15 amino acids. With 2 bases removed from V and 5 bases from J, the gap between germline ends came to 13 bases. CDR1 and CDR2 (germline): SEHNR, FQNEAQ (reference sequence).

V is TRBV18 and J is TRBJ2-1, with 8 bases fitting TRBD1. The germline CDR1 and CDR2 sequences are KGHSH and LQKENI. This CDR3 region has 15 residues. V was pared by 6 bases and J by 5 bases, with 9 bases of the junction left unmatched. CDR3 coding DNA: TGTGCCAGCTCGGAGAGACAGGGGATTAACAATGAGCAGTTCTTC. It is translated as CASSERQGINNEQFF.

In DNA form, the CDR3 reads TGTGCCAGTAGTGTGACTAGCGGGATAGTAGATACGCAGTATTTT. It yields the protein CASSVTSGIVDTQYF. This rearrangement joins TRBV19 to TRBJ2-3; 11 nucleotides align to TRBD2. The CDR3 runs 15 residues. Trimming removed 5 bases from V and 5 bases from J; junction bases left unmatched: 6. The germline V gene encodes CDR1 LNHDA and CDR2 SQIVND (reference sequence).

V is TRBV28 and J is TRBJ1-5, with D perhaps TRBD1 (5 bases). This CDR3 is built from 16 residues. From germline, CDR1 is MDHEN and CDR2 SYDVKM. Deletions cut 11 bases from V and 0 bases from J, with 20 bases between. CDR3: CASGVFRALSNQPQHF. CDR3 DNA sequence: TGTGCCTCCGGTGTCTTCAGGGCCCTTAGCAATCAGCCCCAGCATTTT.

The chain has TRBV30 and TRBJ1-2; D is ambiguous. This CDR3 comprises 11 residues. V was clipped by 2 bases and J by 7 bases, with 8 bases between them. The germline V gene has CDR1 GTSNPN and CDR2 SVGIG (reference sequence). The CDR3 region has the DNA TGTGCCTGGAGTCCTCCGCTTGGCTACACCTTC. Translation: CAWSPPLGYTF.